This paragraph covers one TCR beta chain sequence. Germline loops: CDR1 MNHEY, CDR2 SMNVEV (reference sequence). V lost 3 bases and J 4 bases, leaving 10 bases between the germline ends. The CDR3 loop spans 14 amino acids. The data originate from a study of T cells in Graves' hyperthyroidism and ophthalmopathy. TCR beta CDR3 regions were amplified from RNA transcripts. The TCR CDR3 was amplified in a first-round RT-PCR using the HTBI primer set. TCRdb processed the multiplex PCR reads anew with MiXCR; each CDR3 protein has one entry. The repertoire holds hundreds of thousands of distinct CDR3 sequences, with approximately 13% as singletons.

V gene TRBV27 combines with J gene TRBJ1-5; D is unclear. Material: blood. This receptor was taken from a woman aged 25 to 39 with Graves' hyperthyroidism. DNA of the CDR3: TGTGCCAGCAGTTTCTCCAGAGTAAATCAGCCCCAGCATTTT. Protein product: CASSFSRVNQPQHF.